Listed here is a single T cell receptor beta chain. Antigen specificity is unknown. TCRdb reprocessed the 5' RACE reads with MiXCR, giving one entry per CDR3 protein. The sample has 450,000 or so distinct CDR3 sequences, around 24% seen once. These data come from a study of identical twins. The study, taken as a whole, reports: Findings came from cross-sectional statistics, without long-term follow-up of donors.

CDR1 is SGHTA and CDR2 is FQGTGA in the germline V gene. The CDR3 totals 15 residues. With 5 bases removed from V and 4 bases from J, the gap between germline ends came to 15 bases. This sample was shared with a second study, whose subject was T cells expressing NK-cell markers.

Sequenced sample: CD4+ T cells sorted from blood. The source of this sequence is a woman aged 18-29 years in good health. V is TRBV7-3 and J is TRBJ2-1; the D gene is possibly TRBD1 (6 bases). The chain's CDR3 is CASSPFGQSYNEQFF. As DNA, the CDR3 is TGTGCCAGCAGCCCCTTCGGACAGAGTTACAATGAGCAGTTCTTC.